The 27 T cell receptor beta chains listed next were all sequenced from one sample in a study of shared T cell receptors in the human thymus. The data were produced by immunoSEQ multiplex PCR, yet TCRdb's version contains in-frame clones alone and is incomplete. The sample has some 640,000 clones; around 87% are singletons. Separately, the same data were catalogued under a study of human thymus T cells.

The material sequenced was thymocytes. These receptors all stem from a boy less than two years old with a congenital heart defect.

This rearrangement joins TRBV5-6 to TRBJ2-7, with no clear D. Deletions cut 0 bases from V and 0 bases from J, with 7 bases between. The CDR3 length is 14 residues. CDR1 and CDR2 from the germline V gene are SGHDT and YYEEEE. The CDR3 sequence: CASSLGRNSYEQYF. The CDR3 DNA sequence: TGTGCCAGCAGCTTGGGTCGTAACTCCTACGAGCAGTACTTC.

The chain combines TRBV2 with TRBJ2-1; 7 bases map to TRBD1. This CDR3 region has 14 residues. V trimming: 4 bases; J trimming: 8 bases; junction bases outside the gene matches: 8. Germline loops: CDR1 SNHLY, CDR2 FYNNEI. The CDR3 spells CASSVRGLLDEQFF. CDR3 nucleotide sequence: TGTGCCAGCAGTGTGAGGGGGCTTCTCGATGAGCAGTTCTTC.

A few counts support this clone. The J gene is TRBJ1-1, the V gene TRBV18; 7 bases are shared with TRBD1. The ends lost 0 bases at V and 1 base at J; junction bases unmatched: 14. The germline gives CDR1 KGHSH, CDR2 LQKENI. This CDR3 region has 19 residues. CDR3 DNA: TGTGCCAGCTCACCACCTAATCGGCACACAGGGGAGAGGAACACTGAAGCTTTCTTT. Amino acid sequence: CASSPPNRHTGERNTEAFF.

The V call is TRBV5-1, the J call TRBJ2-3, with 7 positions matching TRBD2. Germline V gene lookup returns CDR1 SGHRS and CDR2 YFSETQ. Trimming cost V 2 bases and J 1 base; bases outside gene matches: 16. The CDR3 spans 19 residues. The CDR3 here is CASSFWERGGTDGTDTQYF. In DNA form, the CDR3 reads TGCGCCAGCAGCTTCTGGGAGCGGGGTGGCACAGACGGCACAGATACGCAGTATTTT.

This sequence joins TRBV6-1 and TRBJ2-2; D gene ambiguous. Germline values: CDR1 MNHNS, CDR2 SASEGT. CDR3 size: 11 residues. V was trimmed by 4 bases and J by 7 bases, leaving 4 bases between them. As DNA, the CDR3 is TGTGCCAGCAGTGTAGTCGGGGAGCTGTTTTTT. Amino acids: CASSVVGELFF.

J is TRBJ2-3 and V is TRBV5-8, with D maybe TRBD2 (5 bases). Deletions cut 3 bases from V and 4 bases from J, with 15 bases between. The germline V gene encodes CDR1 SGHTS and CDR2 YDEGEE. This CDR3 spans 15 amino acids. DNA of the CDR3: TGTGCCAGCAGCTGGAGGCTTAATACACCAGATACGCAGTATTTT. Encoded protein: CASSWRLNTPDTQYF.

The CDR3 here is CASSPTGTSTYNEQFF. CDR3 sequence (DNA): TGTGCCAGCTCACCGACTGGGACTAGTACCTACAATGAGCAGTTCTTC. The chain combines TRBV18 with TRBJ2-1; the match to TRBD2 covers 8 bases. This CDR3 is built from 16 residues. V lost 3 bases to trimming and J lost 2 bases; unmatched junction nucleotides: 6. Germline CDR1 reads KGHSH; CDR2 reads LQKENI.

The chain couples TRBV15 to TRBJ2-1; TRBD2 agrees at 12 bases. The CDR3 length is 18 residues. Per germline, CDR1 LNHNV and CDR2 YYDKDF (reference sequence). V was clipped by 2 bases and J by 0 bases; unmatched bases: 5. The CDR3 here is CATSRRTSGASSYNEQFF. The CDR3 DNA sequence: TGTGCCACCAGCAGAAGGACTAGCGGGGCGAGCTCCTACAATGAGCAGTTCTTC.

The chain uses TRBV28 and TRBJ1-1, with D uncertain. The CDR3 is made up of 15 amino acids. V was shortened by 5 bases and J by 1 base, with 14 bases between the two germline ends. Germline V lookup: CDR1 MDHEN, CDR2 SYDVKM. The CDR3 DNA reads TGTGCCAGCAGTCTCCTCAGGAAGGAGAACACTGAAGCTTTCTTT. Amino acid sequence: CASSLLRKENTEAFF.

This clone has a single count. The V gene is TRBV15, the J gene TRBJ1-3; tentatively, D is TRBD1 (5 bases). The CDR3 runs 17 residues. The germline V gene encodes CDR1 LNHNV and CDR2 YYDKDF (reference sequence). V lost 3 bases and J lost 2, with 17 bases in between. The chain's CDR3 is CATSSPRLGGAGNTIYF. In DNA form, the CDR3 reads TGTGCCACCAGCAGTCCCCGCTTGGGGGGAGCTGGAAACACCATATATTTT.

This chain uses TRBV5-1 with TRBJ2-3, with D uncertain. V gave up 0 bases and J gave up 3 bases, with 11 bases separating them. The CDR3 runs 15 residues. CDR1 and CDR2 (germline): SGHRS, YFSETQ. CDR3 sequence (DNA): TGCGCCAGCAGCTTGGATTCCAGGCTGACAGATACGCAGTATTTT. Translation gives CASSLDSRLTDTQYF.

V and J are TRBV19 and TRBJ1-1, with D perhaps matching TRBD1 (6 bases). The CDR3 is made up of 17 amino acids. Germline CDR1 is LNHDA and CDR2 is SQIVND (reference sequence). Trimming cost V 5 bases and J 3 bases, with 22 bases left between them. The CDR3 DNA follows: TGTGCCAGTAGTGCCACAGGGTCCGCGCCTTCGGACACTGAAGCTTTCTTT. It is translated as CASSATGSAPSDTEAFF.

V usage is TRBV15 and J usage is TRBJ2-1; 11 bases align to TRBD2. The CDR3 runs to 18 residues. Germline-derived CDR1 and CDR2 are LNHNV and YYDKDF (reference sequence). The J segment lost 3 bases and the V segment lost 0 bases, leaving 7 bases of the junction unmatched. The CDR3 DNA reads TGTGCCACCAGCAGAGATCTTAGCGGGGGGGGCTACTACAATGAGCAGTTCTTC. Amino acid sequence: CATSRDLSGGGYYNEQFF. The full variable domain, in which reference TRBV15 and TRBJ2-1 provide the parts outside the CDR3, is DAMVIQNPRYQVTQFGKPVTLSCSQTLNHNVMYWYQQKSSQAPKLLFHYYDKDFNNEADTPDNFQSRRPNTSFCFLDIRSPGLGDTAMYLCATSRDLSGGGYYNEQFFGPGTRLTVL.

The table lists this clone with a count of one. This chain links TRBV16 with TRBJ2-5, with D maybe TRBD1 (5 bases). Germline lookup yields CDR1 KGHSY and CDR2 FQNENV. The CDR3 contains 14 residues. Trimming removed 3 bases at V and 0 bases at J, with 8 bases between. CDR3 in amino acids: CASSHTGHQETQYF. Written as DNA, the CDR3 is TGTGCCAGCAGCCACACAGGTCACCAAGAGACCCAGTACTTC.

The chain uses TRBV14 and TRBJ2-3; D uncertain. The CDR3 contains 16 residues. Trimming removed 0 bases at V and 2 bases at J, with 12 bases between. Looked up from germline, CDR1 is SGHDN and CDR2 is FVKESK. CDR3 sequence: CASSQEQTLITDTQYF. The CDR3 DNA reads TGTGCCAGCAGCCAAGAACAGACCTTAATCACAGATACGCAGTATTTT.

The V and J genes are TRBV4-3 and TRBJ2-6, with TRBD2 matching 7 bases. With 1 base clipped from V and 4 bases from J, the junction kept 4 bases outside the gene matches. This CDR3 contains 16 residues. Germline loops: CDR1 LGHNA, CDR2 YSLEER. CDR3 DNA sequence: TGCGCCAGCAGCCAAGGGGAGGGTGCAGGGGCCAACGTCCTGACTTTC. It encodes CASSQGEGAGANVLTF.

This chain links TRBV6-5 with TRBJ2-2; 7 bases fit TRBD2. The germline V gene encodes CDR1 MNHEY and CDR2 SVGAGI. The ends lost 3 bases at V and 4 bases at J; junction bases unmatched: 8. There are 16 residues in the CDR3. CDR3 sequence: CASSYSQRDSTGELFF. The CDR3 DNA is TGTGCCAGCAGTTATAGCCAGCGGGACTCCACCGGGGAGCTGTTTTTT.

V is TRBV28 and J is TRBJ1-5; D unresolved. CDR1 MDHEN and CDR2 SYDVKM come from the germline V gene. CDR3 length: 15 residues. V dropped 2 bases and J dropped 7 bases, with 15 bases sitting between them. In DNA, the CDR3 is TGTGCCAGCAGTTTACAGGACCCAAGAGGGCAGCCCCAGCATTTT. Translated: CASSLQDPRGQPQHF.

This clone showed up just once. This rearrangement joins TRBV28 to TRBJ1-1, with 7 positions matching TRBD1. There are 15 residues in the CDR3. Germline values: CDR1 MDHEN, CDR2 SYDVKM. The ends lost 5 bases at V and 1 base at J; junction bases unmatched: 7. This CDR3 reads CASSPWTGWNTEAFF. The CDR3 region has the DNA TGTGCCAGCAGTCCCTGGACAGGCTGGAACACTGAAGCTTTCTTT.

About this clone itself: Germline and junction disagree at one end, which may indicate a read error. Other nucleotide sequences from this sample produce the same CDR3. The chain uses TRBV4-1 and TRBJ1-6; 7 bases line up with TRBD1. This CDR3 comprises 21 residues. Germline V gene sequence: CDR1 MGHRA, CDR2 YSYEKL. The CDR3 DNA reads as TGCGCCAGCAGCCCAGACTTGCGGGACAGTCCCAATAGCTCCTATAATTCCCCCCTCCACTTT. Translating it yields CASSPDLRDSPNSSYNSPLHF.

The chain couples TRBV5-1 to TRBJ2-7; maybe TRBD2 (6 bases). V lost 4 bases and J 3 bases, leaving 11 bases between the germline ends. Per the germline V gene, CDR1 is SGHRS and CDR2 is YFSETQ. The CDR3 has 13 residues. CDR3 protein: CASSRSRDYEQYF. CDR3 DNA: TGCGCCAGCAGCCGCTCGCGGGACTACGAGCAGTACTTC.

The CDR3 bases are TGTGCCAGCAGCTTGTGGGAGGAGGGGGAGACCCAGTACTTC. This translates into CASSLWEEGETQYF. The J gene is TRBJ2-5, the V gene TRBV7-8, with D possibly TRBD2 on 6 matching bases. The CDR3 runs 14 residues. Trimming pared 3 bases from V and 5 bases from J, leaving 13 bases between. CDR1 and CDR2 (germline): SGHVS, FQNEAQ.

The rearrangement links TRBV6-5 to TRBJ1-1; 7 bases are a match to TRBD1. This CDR3 has 15 amino acids. Per the germline V gene, CDR1 is MNHEY and CDR2 is SVGAGI. Unmatched junction bases numbered 8, after V lost 6 bases and J lost 1 base. CDR3 protein: CASSDEQGKNTEAFF. Here the CDR3 DNA reads TGTGCCAGCAGCGATGAACAGGGGAAGAACACTGAAGCTTTCTTT.

The chain joins TRBV28 to TRBJ1-3; 9 nucleotides match TRBD1. In germline, CDR1 is MDHEN, CDR2 SYDVKM. This CDR3 has 17 amino acids. The V and J ends lost 4 bases and 2 bases, in that order; junction bases with no gene match: 9. In DNA form, the CDR3 reads TGTGCCAGCAGTTCGAATGGGACAGGGCTAACTGGAAACACCATATATTTT. Translating gives CASSSNGTGLTGNTIYF.

The CDR3 DNA follows: TGTGCCAGCAGTTCAAGGACAGGGGAGGGTGAGCAGTTCTTC. This translates into CASSSRTGEGEQFF. The chain combines TRBV6-5 with TRBJ2-1; the match to TRBD1 covers 9 bases. V lost 4 bases, J lost 9 bases, and 7 bases stayed unmatched. Per germline, CDR1 MNHEY and CDR2 SVGAGI. The CDR3 sequence is 14 residues long.

The rearrangement joins TRBV29-1 to TRBJ2-3; the match to TRBD1 covers 9 bases. There are 15 residues in the CDR3. Germline CDR1 reads SQVTM; CDR2 reads ANQGSEA. V shed 6 bases, J shed 5 bases, and the junction held 12 bases outside the gene matches. The CDR3 DNA reads TGCAGCGTCAGCAAAACAGGGGGCTATGTAGATACGCAGTATTTT. Residues: CSVSKTGGYVDTQYF.

This chain's CDR3 is CSGAGTRSYNEQFF. The DNA for the CDR3 is TGCAGCGGGGCCGGGACTAGAAGCTACAATGAGCAGTTCTTC. The V call is TRBV29-1, the J call TRBJ2-1, with 8 positions matching TRBD2. The length of the CDR3 is 14 residues. The ends lost 7 bases at V and 3 bases at J; junction bases unmatched: 8. Per germline, CDR1 SQVTM and CDR2 ANQGSEA.